The rows below give T cell receptor beta chains drawn from one sample of a study of T cell repertoires in ileal Crohn's disease. Here immunoSEQ multiplex PCR was the method, and the copy in TCRdb shows in-frame clones only, minus some. There are over 10,000 clones in the sample; 78% occur only once, and roughly 4.7% lies in the top ten. The specimen was ileal tissue. These receptor sequences come from an adult with Crohn's disease. The CDR3 runs from the conserved cysteine through the conserved F or W. The D gene is left open where the match is weak. Some rows have no size entry. The others give once, few or many, or a class for an expanded clone.

J,V,size,D,CDR3,DNA
TRBJ2-3,TRBV7-9,NA,NA,CASSLGGGDTDTQYF,TGTGCCAGCAGCCTCGGCGGCGGTGATACAGATACGCAGTATTTT
TRBJ1-1,TRBV7-6,NA,NA,CASSPDPNTEAFF,TGTGCCAGCAGCCCAGATCCCAACACTGAAGCTTTCTTT
TRBJ2-5,TRBV15,NA,TRBD2,CATSRAVRREGETQYF,TGTGCCACCAGCAGAGCCGTTAGGCGGGAGGGGGAGACCCAGTACTTC
TRBJ2-6,TRBV2,NA,NA,CASRGKHSGANVLTF,TGTGCCAGCCGGGGTAAGCACTCTGGGGCCAACGTCCTGACTTTC
TRBJ2-1,TRBV18,NA,TRBD2,CASSPRTSGYNEQFF,TGTGCCAGCTCACCAAGGACTAGCGGATACAATGAGCAGTTCTTC
TRBJ1-4,TRBV29-1,few,TRBD1,CSARTGDGEKLFF,TGCAGCGCCCGGACAGGGGACGGTGAAAAACTGTTTTTT
TRBJ2-7,TRBV7-9,NA,TRBD1,CASSLFPAGGQHF,TGTGCCAGCAGCTTATTCCCCGCAGGGGGCCAACACTTC
TRBJ1-2,TRBV6-5,NA,NA,CASSYSYGENYGYTF,TGTGCCAGCAGTTACTCGTACGGGGAAAACTATGGCTACACCTTC
TRBJ2-3,TRBV9,medium-sized,TRBD2,CASSSPRGGTDTQYF,TGTGCCAGCAGCTCCCCCCGGGGGGGAACAGATACGCAGTATTTT
TRBJ2-1,TRBV6-6,NA,TRBD2,CASSTTSGDFNEQFF,TGTGCCAGCAGTACGACTAGCGGGGACTTCAATGAGCAGTTCTTC
TRBJ1-6,TRBV6-1,NA,NA,CASSVAPGHNISPLHF,TGTGCCAGCAGTGTAGCCCCGGGACACAATATTTCACCCCTCCACTTT
TRBJ2-7,TRBV6-1,NA,NA,CASKRHIDSYEQYF,TGTGCCAGCAAGAGACACATCGACTCCTACGAGCAGTACTTC
TRBJ2-5,TRBV11-2,once,NA,CASSLWTGETQYF,TGTGCCAGCAGCTTATGGACTGGGGAGACCCAGTACTTC
TRBJ2-3,TRBV9,NA,NA,CASSQSDTDTQYF,TGTGCCAGCAGCCAAAGCGACACAGATACGCAGTATTTT
TRBJ2-5,TRBV23-1,once,TRBD1,CASCYLQGDF,TGCGCCAGCTGTTACCTACAGGGGGACTTC
TRBJ1-2,TRBV4-1,once,TRBD1,CASSRPGDRQHGYTF,TGCGCCAGCAGCCGACCGGGGGACAGGCAACATGGCTACACCTTC
TRBJ2-2,TRBV30,NA,TRBD2,CASRTSGVTGELFF,TGTGCCTCGCGTACTAGCGGGGTCACCGGGGAGCTGTTTTTT
TRBJ2-4,TRBV11-3,NA,NA,CASSGAGTGIQYF,TGTGCCAGCAGCGGGGCAGGAACGGGCATTCAGTACTTC
TRBJ1-2,TRBV4-1,NA,TRBD1,CASSQDHRGNYGYTF,TGCGCCAGCAGCCAAGATCACAGGGGGAACTATGGCTACACCTTC
TRBJ1-2,TRBV14,NA,NA,CASSQDRNSPYGYTF,TGTGCCAGCAGCCAAGATCGGAACAGTCCCTATGGCTACACCTTC
TRBJ2-7,TRBV5-1,NA,NA,CASSFGRDEQYF,TGCGCCAGCAGCTTCGGCAGGGACGAGCAGTACTTC
TRBJ2-5,TRBV5-1,NA,TRBD1,CASSPTATGFETQYF,TGCGCCAGCAGCCCGACCGCGACAGGGTTCGAGACCCAGTACTTC
TRBJ2-6,TRBV6-1,NA,TRBD2,CASTSGYSGANVLTF,TGTGCCAGCACTAGCGGATACTCTGGGGCCAACGTCCTGACTTTC
TRBJ2-7,TRBV18,NA,TRBD1,CASSPTRQGPSYEQYF,TGTGCCAGCTCACCAACCCGACAGGGTCCCTCCTACGAGCAGTACTTC
TRBJ1-3,TRBV6-5,once,NA,CASSRPGRAGNTIYF,TGTGCCAGCAGCCGACCGGGTCGGGCTGGAAACACCATATATTTT
TRBJ2-7,TRBV10-3,NA,NA,CATTPGGVFGQYF,TGTGCCACCACTCCCGGGGGAGTTTTCGGGCAGTACTTC
TRBJ2-7,TRBV6-5,NA,TRBD2,CASSYSTGLAGYEQYF,TGTGCCAGCAGTTACTCGACCGGGTTAGCGGGATACGAGCAGTACTTC
TRBJ2-2,TRBV15,once,TRBD1,CATSRDRGPGELFF,TGTGCCACCAGCAGAGACAGGGGGCCCGGGGAGCTGTTTTTT
TRBJ1-1,TRBV14,NA,NA,CASSQVKDSEAFF,TGTGCCAGCAGCCAAGTGAAAGACTCTGAAGCTTTCTTT
TRBJ2-1,TRBV7-9,NA,TRBD2,CASSLEREYNEQFF,TGTGCCAGCAGCTTGGAGCGGGAGTACAATGAGCAGTTCTTC
TRBJ2-1,TRBV5-6,NA,TRBD2,CASSSSLTSGSYNEQFF,TGTGCCAGCAGCTCATCTTTGACTAGCGGATCCTACAATGAGCAGTTCTTC
TRBJ2-1,TRBV15,NA,TRBD2,CATSTSSGRTGEQFF,TGTGCCACCAGCACTTCTAGCGGGAGAACCGGTGAGCAGTTCTTC
TRBJ2-3,TRBV19,NA,TRBD2,CASSIGGGYPDTQYF,TGTGCCAGTAGTATTGGGGGAGGGTATCCAGATACGCAGTATTTT
TRBJ1-1,TRBV10-2,NA,NA,CASRAGTQNTEAFF,TGCGCCAGCAGGGCCGGGACTCAGAACACTGAAGCTTTCTTT
TRBJ1-2,TRBV10-3,NA,NA,CAISERLQVHGYTF,TGTGCCATCAGTGAGAGATTACAGGTGCATGGCTACACCTTC
TRBJ2-5,TRBV20-1,NA,NA,CSGREGETQYF,TGCAGTGGACGAGAGGGAGAGACCCAGTACTTC
TRBJ1-2,TRBV6-1,few,NA,CASISTLIYGYTF,TGTGCCAGCATATCCACATTAATCTATGGCTACACCTTC
TRBJ2-7,TRBV13,NA,TRBD2,CASSFGGETQVGYEQYF,TGTGCCAGCAGCTTTGGGGGGGAGACTCAGGTCGGCTACGAGCAGTACTTC
TRBJ2-1,TRBV7-9,NA,TRBD2,CASSLTSGKDEQFF,TGTGCCAGCAGCTTAACTAGCGGGAAAGATGAGCAGTTCTTC
TRBJ2-4,TRBV5-1,NA,NA,CASSLDGGTKNIQYF,TGCGCCAGCAGCTTGGATGGGGGGACCAAAAACATTCAGTACTTC
TRBJ1-1,TRBV5-6,NA,TRBD1,CASSALLGQGNTEAFF,TGTGCCAGCAGCGCCCTTTTGGGACAGGGGAACACTGAAGCTTTCTTT
TRBJ2-3,TRBV25-1,NA,TRBD2,CASSLGGRPDTQYF,TGTGCCAGCAGCCTCGGCGGGAGACCGGATACGCAGTATTTT
TRBJ2-2,TRBV27,NA,TRBD1,CASSATGGAGNTGELFF,TGTGCCAGCAGTGCGACAGGGGGCGCGGGAAACACCGGGGAGCTGTTTTTT
TRBJ2-1,TRBV6-6,NA,TRBD2,CASSELRRLAGEQFF,TGTGCCAGCAGCGAGTTACGTCGACTAGCTGGCGAGCAGTTCTTC
TRBJ2-5,TRBV19,NA,TRBD1,CASNRGSLGETQYF,TGTGCCAGCAACAGGGGGAGTCTGGGAGAGACCCAGTACTTC
TRBJ2-7,TRBV5-4,NA,TRBD1,CASSLSGPGQGSYEQYF,TGTGCCAGCAGCTTATCGGGGCCGGGACAGGGTTCCTACGAGCAGTACTTC
TRBJ2-5,TRBV9,NA,NA,CASSLAVQGLETQYF,TGTGCCAGCAGCCTAGCGGTACAGGGATTAGAGACCCAGTACTTC
TRBJ2-3,TRBV29-1,NA,TRBD1,CSVDQGATQYF,TGCAGCGTTGATCAGGGGGCTACGCAGTATTTT
TRBJ1-1,TRBV19,NA,TRBD1,CASSITGERAFF,TGTGCCAGTAGTATTACAGGGGAAAGAGCTTTCTTT
TRBJ1-2,TRBV6-5,NA,NA,CASSYTIGTYYGYTF,TGTGCCAGCAGTTATACCATTGGGACATATTATGGCTACACCTTC
TRBJ1-6,TRBV9,NA,NA,CASSAGDAYNSPLHF,TGTGCCAGCAGCGCGGGGGACGCTTATAATTCACCCCTCCACTTT
TRBJ2-7,TRBV9,NA,TRBD2,CASSVSSGGGDEQYF,TGTGCCAGCAGCGTTTCTAGCGGAGGCGGCGACGAGCAGTACTTC
TRBJ1-2,TRBV2,NA,TRBD1,CASRTGAGWYTF,TGTGCCAGCAGGACAGGGGCGGGCTGGTACACCTTC
TRBJ2-7,TRBV11-2,few,TRBD2,CASSRGGRTYEQYF,TGTGCCAGCAGCCGGGGGGGCCGGACCTACGAGCAGTACTTC
TRBJ2-6,TRBV27,NA,TRBD1,CASRFRGPGANVLTF,TGTGCCAGCAGGTTTAGGGGGCCCGGGGCCAACGTCCTGACTTTC
TRBJ1-1,TRBV2,NA,NA,CASRVGDWTLNTEAFF,TGTGCCAGCAGAGTCGGCGACTGGACTTTGAACACTGAAGCTTTCTTT
TRBJ2-1,TRBV6-4,once,NA,CASSIRPQGLGNEQFF,TGTGCCAGCAGTATCCGGCCGCAGGGGTTGGGCAATGAGCAGTTCTTC